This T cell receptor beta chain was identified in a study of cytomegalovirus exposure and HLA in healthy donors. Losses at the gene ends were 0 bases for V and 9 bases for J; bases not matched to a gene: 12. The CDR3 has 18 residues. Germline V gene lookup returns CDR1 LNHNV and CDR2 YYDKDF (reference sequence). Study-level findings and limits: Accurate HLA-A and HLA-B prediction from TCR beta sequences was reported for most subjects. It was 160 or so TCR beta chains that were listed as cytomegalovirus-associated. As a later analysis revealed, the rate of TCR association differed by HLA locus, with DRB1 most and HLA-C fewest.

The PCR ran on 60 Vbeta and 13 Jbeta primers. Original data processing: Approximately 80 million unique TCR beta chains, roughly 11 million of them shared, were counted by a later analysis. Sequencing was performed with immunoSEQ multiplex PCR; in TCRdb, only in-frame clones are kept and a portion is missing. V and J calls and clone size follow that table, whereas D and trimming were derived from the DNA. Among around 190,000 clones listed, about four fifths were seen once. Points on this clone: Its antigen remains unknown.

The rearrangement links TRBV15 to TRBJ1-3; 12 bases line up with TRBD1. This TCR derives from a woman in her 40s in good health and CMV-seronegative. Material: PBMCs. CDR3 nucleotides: TGTGCCACCAGCAGAGACCGGGACAGGGGGCGTTATAGGTCCACCATATATTTT. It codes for CATSRDRDRGRYRSTIYF.